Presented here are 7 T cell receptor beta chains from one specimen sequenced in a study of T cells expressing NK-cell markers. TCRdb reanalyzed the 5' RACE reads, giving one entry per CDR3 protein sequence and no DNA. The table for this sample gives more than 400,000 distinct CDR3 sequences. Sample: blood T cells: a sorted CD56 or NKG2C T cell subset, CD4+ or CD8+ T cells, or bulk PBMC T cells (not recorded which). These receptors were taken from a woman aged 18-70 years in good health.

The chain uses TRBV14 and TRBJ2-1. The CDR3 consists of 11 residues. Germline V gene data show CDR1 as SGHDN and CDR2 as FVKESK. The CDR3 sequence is CASSLGVIKFF.

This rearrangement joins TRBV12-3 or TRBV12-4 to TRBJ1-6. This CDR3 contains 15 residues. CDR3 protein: CASSLEAGQNSPLHF.

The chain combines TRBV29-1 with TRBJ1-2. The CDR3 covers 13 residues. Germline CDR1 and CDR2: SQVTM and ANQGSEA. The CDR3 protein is CSVWEGPNYGYTF.

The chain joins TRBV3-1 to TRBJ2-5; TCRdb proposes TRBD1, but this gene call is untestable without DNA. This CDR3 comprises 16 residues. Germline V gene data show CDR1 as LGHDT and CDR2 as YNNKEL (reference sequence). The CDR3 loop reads CASSQGTGTVHGTQYF.

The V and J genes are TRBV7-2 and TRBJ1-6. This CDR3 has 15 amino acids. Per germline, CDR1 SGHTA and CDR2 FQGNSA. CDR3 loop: CASSLARGDNSPLHF.

CDR3 sequence: CASSLAGTESNQPQHF. This rearrangement joins TRBV7-2 to TRBJ1-5; with no DNA, the TCRdb D assignment of TRBD1 cannot be verified. This CDR3 contains 16 residues. Germline values: CDR1 SGHTA, CDR2 FQGNSA.

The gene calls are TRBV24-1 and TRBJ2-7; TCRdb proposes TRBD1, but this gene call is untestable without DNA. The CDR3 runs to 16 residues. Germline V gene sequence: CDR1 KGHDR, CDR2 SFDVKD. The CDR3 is CATSGKGDRGRLEQYF.